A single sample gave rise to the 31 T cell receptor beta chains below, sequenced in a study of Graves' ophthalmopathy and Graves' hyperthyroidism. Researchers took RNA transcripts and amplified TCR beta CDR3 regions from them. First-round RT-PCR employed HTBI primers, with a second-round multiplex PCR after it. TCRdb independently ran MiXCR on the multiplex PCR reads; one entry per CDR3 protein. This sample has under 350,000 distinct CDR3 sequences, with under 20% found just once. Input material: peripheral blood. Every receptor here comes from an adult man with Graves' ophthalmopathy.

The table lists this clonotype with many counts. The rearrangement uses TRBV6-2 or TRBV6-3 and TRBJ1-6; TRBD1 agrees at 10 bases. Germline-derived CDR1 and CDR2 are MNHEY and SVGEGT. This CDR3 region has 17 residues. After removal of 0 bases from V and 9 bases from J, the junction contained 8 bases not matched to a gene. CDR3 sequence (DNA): TGTGCCAGCAGTTACTCTTCGGGACAGGGGTACAGTTCACCCCTCCACTTT. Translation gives CASSYSSGQGYSSPLHF.

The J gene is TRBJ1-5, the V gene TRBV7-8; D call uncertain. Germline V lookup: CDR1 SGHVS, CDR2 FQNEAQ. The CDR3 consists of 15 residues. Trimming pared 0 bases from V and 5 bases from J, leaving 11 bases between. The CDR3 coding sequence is TGTGCCAGCAGCTTAGCTGTCGGGGTGGATCAGCCCCAGCATTTT. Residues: CASSLAVGVDQPQHF.

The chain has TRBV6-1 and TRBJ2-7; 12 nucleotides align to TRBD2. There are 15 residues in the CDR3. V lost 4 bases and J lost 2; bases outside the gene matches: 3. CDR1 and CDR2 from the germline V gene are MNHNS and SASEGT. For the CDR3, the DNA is TGTGCCAGCAGTGGTCTAGCGGGAGGGCCCTACGAGCAGTACTTC. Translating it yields CASSGLAGGPYEQYF.

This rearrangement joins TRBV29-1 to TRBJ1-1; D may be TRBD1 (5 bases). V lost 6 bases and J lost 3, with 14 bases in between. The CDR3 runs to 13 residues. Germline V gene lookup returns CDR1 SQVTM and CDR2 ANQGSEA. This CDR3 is CSVSRGVDTEAFF. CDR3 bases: TGCAGCGTCAGTCGAGGGGTGGACACTGAAGCTTTCTTT.

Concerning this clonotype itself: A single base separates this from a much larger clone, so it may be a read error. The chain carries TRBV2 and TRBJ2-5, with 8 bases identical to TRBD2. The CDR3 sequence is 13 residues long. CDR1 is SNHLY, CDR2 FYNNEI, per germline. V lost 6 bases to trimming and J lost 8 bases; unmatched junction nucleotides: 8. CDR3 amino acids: CASSTSGTDTQYF. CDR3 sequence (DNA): TGTGCCAGCAGCACTAGCGGTACAGATACCCAGTACTTC.

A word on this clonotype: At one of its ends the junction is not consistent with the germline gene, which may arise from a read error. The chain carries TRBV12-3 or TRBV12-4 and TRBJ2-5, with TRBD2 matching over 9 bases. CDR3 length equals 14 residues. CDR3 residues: CASSAGGNQETPYF. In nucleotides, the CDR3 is TGTGCCAGCTCAGCGGGAGGAAACCAAGAGACCCCGTACTTC.

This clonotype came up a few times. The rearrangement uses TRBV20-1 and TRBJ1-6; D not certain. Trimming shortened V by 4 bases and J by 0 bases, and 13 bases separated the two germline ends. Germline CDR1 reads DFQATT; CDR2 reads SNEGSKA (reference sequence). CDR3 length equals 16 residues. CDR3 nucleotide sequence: TGCAGTGCTACCCACCCCCGGGGCTCCTATAATTCACCCCTCCACTTT. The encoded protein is CSATHPRGSYNSPLHF.

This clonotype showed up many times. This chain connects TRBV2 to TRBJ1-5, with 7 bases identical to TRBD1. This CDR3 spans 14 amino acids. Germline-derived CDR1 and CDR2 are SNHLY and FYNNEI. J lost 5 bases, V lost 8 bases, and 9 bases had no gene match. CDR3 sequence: CASGTVRTDQPQHF. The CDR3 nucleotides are TGTGCCAGCGGGACAGTCCGAACAGATCAGCCCCAGCATTTT.

CDR3 sequence reads: CASSYRGYYTEAFF. The CDR3, as DNA: TGTGCCAGCAGCTACAGGGGGTACTACACTGAAGCTTTCTTT. This chain connects TRBV27 to TRBJ1-1; 8 bases match TRBD1. CDR3 length: 14 residues. Unmatched junction bases numbered 6, after V lost 6 bases and J lost 3 bases. The germline CDR1 and CDR2 sequences are MNHEY and SMNVEV (reference sequence).

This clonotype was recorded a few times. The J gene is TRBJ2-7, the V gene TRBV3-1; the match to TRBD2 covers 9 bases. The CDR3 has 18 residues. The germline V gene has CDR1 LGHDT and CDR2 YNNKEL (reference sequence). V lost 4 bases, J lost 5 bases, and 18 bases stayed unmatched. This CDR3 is CASSRNFGGRVAEDEQYF. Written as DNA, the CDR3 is TGTGCCAGCAGCCGCAATTTTGGCGGGAGGGTCGCCGAGGACGAGCAGTACTTC.

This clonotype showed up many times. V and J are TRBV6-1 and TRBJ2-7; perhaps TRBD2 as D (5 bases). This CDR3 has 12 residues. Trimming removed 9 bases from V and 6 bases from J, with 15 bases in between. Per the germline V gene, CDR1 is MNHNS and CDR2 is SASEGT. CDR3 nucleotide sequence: TGTGCCAGTCGAGGGTGGACGGGCGAGCAGTACTTC. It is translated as CASRGWTGEQYF.

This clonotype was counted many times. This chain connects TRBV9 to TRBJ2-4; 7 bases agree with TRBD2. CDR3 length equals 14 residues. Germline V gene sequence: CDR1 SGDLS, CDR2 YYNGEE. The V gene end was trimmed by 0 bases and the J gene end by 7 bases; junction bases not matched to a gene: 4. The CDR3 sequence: CASSVGLAGNIQYF. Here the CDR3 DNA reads TGTGCCAGCAGCGTAGGACTAGCAGGGAACATTCAGTACTTC.

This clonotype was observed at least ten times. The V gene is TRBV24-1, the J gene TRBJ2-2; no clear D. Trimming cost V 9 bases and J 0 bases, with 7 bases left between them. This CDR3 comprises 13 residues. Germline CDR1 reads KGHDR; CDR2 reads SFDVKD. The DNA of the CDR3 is TGTGCCACCCGGCCAGCGAACACCGGGGAGCTGTTTTTT. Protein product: CATRPANTGELFF.

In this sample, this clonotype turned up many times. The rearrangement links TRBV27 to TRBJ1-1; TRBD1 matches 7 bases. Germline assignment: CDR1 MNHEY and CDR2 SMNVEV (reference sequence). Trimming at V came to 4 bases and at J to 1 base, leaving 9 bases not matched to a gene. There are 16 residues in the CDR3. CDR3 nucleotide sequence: TGTGCCAGCAGTTGGCGGGACAGCCGGGAGAACACTGAAGCTTTCTTT. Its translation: CASSWRDSRENTEAFF.

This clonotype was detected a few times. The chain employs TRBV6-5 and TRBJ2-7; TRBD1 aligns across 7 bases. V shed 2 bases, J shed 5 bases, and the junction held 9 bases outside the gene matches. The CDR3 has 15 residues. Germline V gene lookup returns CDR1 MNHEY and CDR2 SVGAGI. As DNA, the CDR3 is TGTGCCAGCAGTTACGACGGACAGGTTATCGACGAGCAGTACTTC. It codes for CASSYDGQVIDEQYF.

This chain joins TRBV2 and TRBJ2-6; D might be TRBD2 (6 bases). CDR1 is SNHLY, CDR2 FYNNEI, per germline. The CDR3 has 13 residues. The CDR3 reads CAARRAGANVLTF. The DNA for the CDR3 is TGTGCAGCGAGGAGGGCTGGGGCCAACGTCCTGACTTTC.

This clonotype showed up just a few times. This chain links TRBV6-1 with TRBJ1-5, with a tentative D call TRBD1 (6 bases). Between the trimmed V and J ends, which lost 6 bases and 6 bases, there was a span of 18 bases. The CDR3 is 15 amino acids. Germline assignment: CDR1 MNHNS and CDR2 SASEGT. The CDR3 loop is CASSDDIGGRQPQHF. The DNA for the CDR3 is TGTGCCAGCAGCGATGACATAGGGGGTCGTCAGCCCCAGCATTTT.

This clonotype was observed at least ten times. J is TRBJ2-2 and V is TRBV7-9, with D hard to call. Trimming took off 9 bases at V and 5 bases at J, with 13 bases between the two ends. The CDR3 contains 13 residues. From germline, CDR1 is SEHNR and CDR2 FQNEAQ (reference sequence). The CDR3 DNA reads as TGTGCCAGGCAAGGCAGTTCGACCGGGGAGCTGTTTTTT. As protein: CARQGSSTGELFF. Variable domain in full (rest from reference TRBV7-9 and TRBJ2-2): DTGVSQNPRHKITKRGQNVTFRCDPISEHNRLYWYRQTLGQGPEFLTYFQNEAQLEKSRLLSDRFSAERPKGSFSTLEIQRTEQGDSAMYLCARQGSSTGELFFGEGSRLTVL.

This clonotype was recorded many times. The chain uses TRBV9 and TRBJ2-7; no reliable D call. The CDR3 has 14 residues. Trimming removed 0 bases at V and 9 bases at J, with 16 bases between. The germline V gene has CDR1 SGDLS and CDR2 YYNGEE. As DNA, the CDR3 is TGTGCCAGCAGCGTAGGGCGGACGACCTCTCGGCAGTACTTC. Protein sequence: CASSVGRTTSRQYF.

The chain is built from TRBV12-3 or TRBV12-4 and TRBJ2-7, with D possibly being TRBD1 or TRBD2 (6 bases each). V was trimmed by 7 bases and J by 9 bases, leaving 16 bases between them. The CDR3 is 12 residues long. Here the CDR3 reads CASTLGGLGQYF. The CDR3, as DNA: TGTGCCAGCACCTTAGGGGGGCTGGGGCAGTACTTC.

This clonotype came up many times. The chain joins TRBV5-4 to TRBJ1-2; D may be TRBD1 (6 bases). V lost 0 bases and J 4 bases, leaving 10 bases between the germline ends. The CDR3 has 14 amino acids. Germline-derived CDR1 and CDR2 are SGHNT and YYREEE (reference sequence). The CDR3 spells CASSLEGGPYGYTF. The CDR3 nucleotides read TGTGCCAGCAGCTTGGAAGGGGGTCCCTATGGCTACACCTTC.

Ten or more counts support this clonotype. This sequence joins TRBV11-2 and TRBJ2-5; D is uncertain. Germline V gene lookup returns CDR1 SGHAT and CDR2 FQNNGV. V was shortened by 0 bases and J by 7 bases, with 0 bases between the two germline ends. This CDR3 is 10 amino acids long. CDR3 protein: CASSLETQYF. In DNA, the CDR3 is TGTGCCAGCAGCTTAGAGACCCAGTACTTC.

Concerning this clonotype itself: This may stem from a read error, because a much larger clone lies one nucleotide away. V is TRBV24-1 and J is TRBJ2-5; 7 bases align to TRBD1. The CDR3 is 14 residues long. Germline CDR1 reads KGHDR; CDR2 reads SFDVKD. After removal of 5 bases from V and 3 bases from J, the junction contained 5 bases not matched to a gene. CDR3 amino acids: CATSGPTGEETQYF. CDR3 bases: TGTGCCACCAGTGGGCCTACAGGGGAAGAGACCCAGTACTTC.

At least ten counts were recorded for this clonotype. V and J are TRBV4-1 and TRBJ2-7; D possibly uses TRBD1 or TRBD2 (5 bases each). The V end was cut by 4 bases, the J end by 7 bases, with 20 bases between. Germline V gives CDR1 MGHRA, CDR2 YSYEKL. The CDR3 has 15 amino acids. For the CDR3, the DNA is TGCGCCAGCAGCCTCGGGACGGGGTCGGAAGGAGAGCAGTACTTC. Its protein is CASSLGTGSEGEQYF.

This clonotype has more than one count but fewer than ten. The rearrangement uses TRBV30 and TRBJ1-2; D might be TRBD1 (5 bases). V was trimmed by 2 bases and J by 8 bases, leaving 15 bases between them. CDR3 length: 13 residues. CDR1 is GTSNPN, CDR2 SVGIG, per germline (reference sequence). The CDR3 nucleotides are TGTGCCTGGAGTCTGACACAGGTGGACGGCTACACCTTC. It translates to CAWSLTQVDGYTF. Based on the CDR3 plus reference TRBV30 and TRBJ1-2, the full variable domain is SQTIHQWPATLVQPVGSPLSLECTVEGTSNPNLYWYRQAAGRGLQLLFYSVGIGQISSEVPQNLSASRPQDRQFILSSKKLLLSDSGFYLCAWSLTQVDGYTFGSGTRLTVV.

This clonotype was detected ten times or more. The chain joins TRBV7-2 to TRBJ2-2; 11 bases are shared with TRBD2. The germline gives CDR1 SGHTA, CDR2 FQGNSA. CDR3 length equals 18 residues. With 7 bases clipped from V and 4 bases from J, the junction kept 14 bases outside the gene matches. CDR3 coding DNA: TGTGCCAGCACCCTTAGCGGGGGGGGAGTCCTCCCCACCGGGGAGCTGTTTTTT. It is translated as CASTLSGGGVLPTGELFF.

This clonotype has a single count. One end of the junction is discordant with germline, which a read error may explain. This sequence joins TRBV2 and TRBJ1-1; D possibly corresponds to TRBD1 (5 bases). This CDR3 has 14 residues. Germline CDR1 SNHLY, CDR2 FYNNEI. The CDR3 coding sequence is TGTGCCAGCAGTGATTTCGGTGGGACGGCGCGAGCTTACTTT. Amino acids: CASSDFGGTARAYF. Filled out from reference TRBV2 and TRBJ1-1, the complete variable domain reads EPEVTQTPSHQVTQMGQEVILRCVPISNHLYFYWYRQILGQKVEFLVSFYNNEISEKSEIFDDQFSVERPDGSNFTLKIRSTKLEDSAMYFCASSDFGGTARAYFGQGTRLTVV.

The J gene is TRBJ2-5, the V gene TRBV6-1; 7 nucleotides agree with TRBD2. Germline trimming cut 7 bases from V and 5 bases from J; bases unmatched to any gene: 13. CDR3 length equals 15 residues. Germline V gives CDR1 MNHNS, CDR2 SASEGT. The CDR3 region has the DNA TGTGCCAGCAATCAAGCGGGGCCACCGGGGGAGACCCAGTACTTC. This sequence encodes CASNQAGPPGETQYF.

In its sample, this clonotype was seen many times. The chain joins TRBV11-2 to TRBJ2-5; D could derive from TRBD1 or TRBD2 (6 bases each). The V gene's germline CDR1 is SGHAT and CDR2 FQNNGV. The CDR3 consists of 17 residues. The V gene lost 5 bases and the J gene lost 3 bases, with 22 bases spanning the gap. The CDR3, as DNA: TGTGCCAGCAGCAGGGGTATCGGGGGCGCAGGTGAAGAGACCCAGTACTTC. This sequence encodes CASSRGIGGAGEETQYF.

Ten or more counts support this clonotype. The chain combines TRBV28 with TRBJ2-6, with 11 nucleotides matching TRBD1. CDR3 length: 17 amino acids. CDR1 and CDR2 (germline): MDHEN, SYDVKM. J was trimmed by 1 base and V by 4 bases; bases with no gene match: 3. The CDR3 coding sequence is TGTGCCAGCAGTTGGGACAGGGGGGTTTCTGGGGCCAACGTCCTGACTTTC. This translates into CASSWDRGVSGANVLTF.

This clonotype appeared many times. The CDR3 bases are TGCAGTGCCATAGACGGATACAGGAGCTGGAATAATTCACCCCTCCACTTT. This sequence encodes CSAIDGYRSWNNSPLHF. The rearrangement uses TRBV20-1 and TRBJ1-6; D is perhaps TRBD1 (5 bases). The V gene lost 6 bases and the J gene lost 5 bases, with 23 bases spanning the gap. The length of the CDR3 is 17 residues. CDR1 DFQATT and CDR2 SNEGSKA come from the germline V gene (reference sequence).